This passage covers 20 T cell receptor beta chains from one sample sequenced in a study of regulatory T cells in long-lasting Graves disease. Sequencing libraries for TCR beta were prepared with iRepertoire HTBI primers and Arm-PCR of CDR3 regions. TCRdb processed the multiplex PCR reads anew with MiXCR; each CDR3 protein has one entry. Altogether 650,000 to 850,000 distinct CDR3 sequences are present, about 30% being singletons, with the ten largest covering 40% to 55%. The sample's time point: persistent/refractory GD, antithyroid drugs over 5 years with positive TRAb. Extracted RNA from PBMCs served as the source of the TCR library. The sample consisted of peripheral blood mononuclear cells (PBMCs), taken when the disease was refractory, from a patient treated with antithyroid drugs. Source of these receptors: a female donor with Graves disease.

This clonotype has a handful of counts. The rearrangement uses TRBV7-9 and TRBJ2-7; D call uncertain. From germline, CDR1 is SEHNR and CDR2 FQNEAQ (reference sequence). Trimming took 4 bases from V and 5 from J, leaving 9 bases between them. The CDR3 contains 12 residues. In DNA, the CDR3 is TGTGCCAGCAGCTCCAGACGTCACGAGCAGTACTTC. This codes for CASSSRRHEQYF.

This clonotype was seen more than once but under ten times. The CDR3 coding sequence is TGTGCCAGCAGGATCTTTGACAGGAGCCCATCCCAAGAGACCCAGTACTTC. Its translation: CASRIFDRSPSQETQYF. The chain carries TRBV5-5 and TRBJ2-5; D may be TRBD1 (6 bases). V was trimmed by 5 bases and J by 1 base, leaving 21 bases between them. Germline CDR1 is SGHKS and CDR2 is YYEKEE (reference sequence). The CDR3 runs to 17 residues.

In this sample, this clonotype turned up many times. The chain links TRBV3-1 to TRBJ2-7; no clear D. Per germline, CDR1 LGHDT and CDR2 YNNKEL (reference sequence). The V end lost 0 bases, the J end lost 1 base, and 10 bases lay between the germline ends. This CDR3 is built from 15 residues. The CDR3, as DNA: TGTGCCAGCAGCCAAGATCTACCCGGTTCCTACGAGCAGTACTTC. The encoded protein is CASSQDLPGSYEQYF.

This clonotype came up many times. The chain is built from TRBV19 and TRBJ2-5, with D uncertain. Between the trimmed V and J ends, which lost 9 bases and 1 base, there was a span of 15 bases. Germline CDR1 and CDR2: LNHDA and SQIVND (reference sequence). The CDR3 loop spans 14 amino acids. CDR3 nucleotide sequence: TGTGCCAGCAGCTCACGACGGAGCCAAGAGACCCAGTACTTC. Translated: CASSSRRSQETQYF.

This clonotype occurred a few times. The chain employs TRBV20-1 and TRBJ2-4; 9 bases match TRBD2. Trimming at V came to 0 bases and at J to 4 bases, leaving 4 bases not matched to a gene. Germline V lookup: CDR1 DFQATT, CDR2 SNEGSKA (reference sequence). The CDR3 consists of 15 residues. For the CDR3, the DNA is TGCAGTGCTAGAGAGGCGGGAGGGTATAAAAACATTCAGTACTTC. Its translation: CSAREAGGYKNIQYF.

The J gene is TRBJ1-5, the V gene TRBV20-1; no definite D call. Germline loops: CDR1 DFQATT, CDR2 SNEGSKA (reference sequence). This CDR3 region has 15 residues. Trimming stripped 4 bases from V and 8 bases from J, with 21 bases between. Here the CDR3 DNA reads TGCAGTGCTACTACGGGAGGTGGGCTTTCTGAGCCCCAGCATTTT. Encoded protein: CSATTGGGLSEPQHF.

This chain links TRBV12-3 or TRBV12-4 with TRBJ1-5; 7 nucleotides align to TRBD1. The V gene end was trimmed by 3 bases and the J gene end by 6 bases; junction bases not matched to a gene: 11. This CDR3 is built from 16 residues. CDR3 amino acids: CASSFHLTGAAQPQHF. In DNA, the CDR3 is TGTGCCAGCAGTTTCCACCTTACAGGGGCAGCTCAGCCCCAGCATTTT.

V usage is TRBV12-3 or TRBV12-4 and J usage is TRBJ1-2, with D perhaps TRBD1 (6 bases). This CDR3 is built from 12 residues. Trimming pared 6 bases from V and 7 bases from J, leaving 12 bases between. CDR3 DNA: TGTGCCAGCAGCATAGGAGGGGGTGGCTACACCTTC. Its protein is CASSIGGGGYTF.

CDR3 region: CASSAAGWGTQYF. CDR3 nucleotide sequence: TGTGCCAGCAGCGCTGCAGGGTGGGGGACCCAGTACTTC. V usage is TRBV7-3 and J usage is TRBJ2-5; the D gene is possibly TRBD1 (5 bases). Trimming removed 5 bases from V and 7 bases from J, with 14 bases in between. The CDR3 runs to 13 residues. Germline V CDR1 and CDR2: SGHTA, FQGTGA.

This clonotype has only a few counts. The chain is built from TRBV7-6 and TRBJ2-2, with 8 nucleotides matching TRBD1. CDR1 and CDR2 from the germline V gene are SGHVS and FNYEAQ. V lost 5 bases to trimming and J lost 1 base; unmatched junction nucleotides: 12. CDR3 length: 18 residues. Written as DNA, the CDR3 is TGTGCCAGCAGCCGCAATTCCGCGGGGACAGGGAACACCGGGGAGCTGTTTTTT. It codes for CASSRNSAGTGNTGELFF.

This rearrangement joins TRBV10-3 to TRBJ2-3; 15 positions agree with TRBD2. Germline CDR1 ENHRY, CDR2 SYGVKD. The V segment lost 2 bases and the J segment 2 bases; nucleotides outside the gene matches: 5. The CDR3 has 18 residues. CDR3 in amino acids: CAISEPGTSGRYTDTQYF. In nucleotides, the CDR3 is TGTGCCATCAGTGAGCCCGGGACTAGCGGGAGGTACACAGATACGCAGTATTTT.

The chain couples TRBV5-4 to TRBJ1-1, with 7 bases aligning to TRBD1. The CDR3 runs 15 residues. Per the germline V gene, CDR1 is SGHNT and CDR2 is YYREEE (reference sequence). V shed 5 bases, J shed 4 bases, and the junction held 11 bases outside the gene matches. The CDR3 coding sequence is TGTGCCAGCAGTCCAGGGGGAACGGCGTCCACTGAAGCTTTCTTT. This sequence encodes CASSPGGTASTEAFF.

This clonotype was counted once. This chain connects TRBV14 to TRBJ2-3, with D perhaps matching TRBD1 (6 bases). The germline V gene has CDR1 SGHDN and CDR2 FVKESK. The CDR3 covers 14 residues. V was cut by 5 bases and J by 2 bases, with 11 bases left in between. CDR3 DNA: TGTGCCAGCAGCTCCCGGGACAACACAGATACGCAGTATTTT. It yields the protein CASSSRDNTDTQYF.

This clonotype was observed a handful of times. The chain recombines TRBV29-1 with TRBJ2-5; TRBD1 is a possible D gene (5 bases). The CDR3 length is 11 residues. V lost 6 bases, J lost 5 bases, and 10 bases lay in between. CDR1 and CDR2 (germline): SQVTM, ANQGSEA. CDR3 DNA: TGCAGCGTCCTATCAGGGGAGACCCAGTACTTC. Translated: CSVLSGETQYF.

The sample holds many counts of this clonotype. CDR3 DNA sequence: TGTGCCAGCAGTTACCATCCGGAGGTGGGTGAAGCTTTCTTT. Protein product: CASSYHPEVGEAFF. J is TRBJ1-1 and V is TRBV6-5; D is unresolved. Deletions cut 2 bases from V and 7 bases from J, with 14 bases between. Germline V gene data show CDR1 as MNHEY and CDR2 as SVGAGI. The CDR3 spans 14 residues.

This clonotype was counted a few times. The chain employs TRBV11-2 and TRBJ2-7; TRBD1 might be the D (6 bases). The CDR3 covers 13 residues. Germline V gene data show CDR1 as SGHAT and CDR2 as FQNNGV. Trimming stripped 5 bases from V and 7 bases from J, with 15 bases between. For the CDR3, the DNA is TGTGCCAGCAGCGCAACAGGGAGCGGTGAGCAGTACTTC. Translating it yields CASSATGSGEQYF.

This chain connects TRBV20-1 to TRBJ2-4; D ambiguous. Germline loops: CDR1 DFQATT, CDR2 SNEGSKA (reference sequence). The CDR3 length is 13 residues. The V and J ends lost 6 bases and 11 bases respectively, with 20 bases between them. DNA of the CDR3: TGCAGTGCCTTGATTACCTCCGCGTCTGTTCAGTACTTC. Its protein product is CSALITSASVQYF.

This clonotype was seen a handful of times. This chain connects TRBV28 to TRBJ2-1, with TRBD2 matching 10 bases. Germline V gene data show CDR1 as MDHEN and CDR2 as SYDVKM. This CDR3 has 15 amino acids. V was pared by 3 bases and J by 4 bases, with 3 bases of the junction left unmatched. CDR3 loop: CASSLPSGSYNEQFF. CDR3 nucleotides: TGTGCCAGCAGTTTGCCTAGCGGGAGTTACAATGAGCAGTTCTTC.

This clonotype appeared many times. V and J are TRBV6-2 or TRBV6-3 and TRBJ1-1; a possible D gene is TRBD1 (5 bases). Germline V gene sequence: CDR1 MNHEY, CDR2 SVGEGT. This CDR3 comprises 18 residues. V lost 0 bases to trimming and J lost 2 bases, with 19 bases between them. The CDR3 DNA reads as TGTGCCAGCAGTTACTCAATGGCCCCGACAGACCTCAACACTGAAGCTTTCTTT. Amino acid sequence: CASSYSMAPTDLNTEAFF.

The genes are TRBV18 and TRBJ2-2, with 8 bases identical to TRBD1. Germline trimming cut 0 bases from V and 3 bases from J; bases unmatched to any gene: 0. The CDR3 sequence is 15 residues long. Germline V gene data show CDR1 as KGHSH and CDR2 as LQKENI. CDR3 DNA sequence: TGTGCCAGCTCACCACCGACAGGGGACACCGGGGAGCTGTTTTTT. This gives the protein CASSPPTGDTGELFF.